The rows below give T cell receptor beta chains drawn from one sample of a study of regulatory and conventional T cells in RAG deficiency. The table came from immunoSEQ multiplex PCR; TCRdb's copy has only in-frame clones and leaves some out. The data contain around 23,000 clones, 93% of them singletons. These data are also associated with another study on regulatory T cells.

The sample comprised CD4+ T cells sorted from blood. The receptors come from a human donor in good health. Each CDR3 is given without its conserved first and last residue.

V gene	J gene	CDR3 protein
TRBV20-1	TRBJ1-2	SATGQGYT
TRBV30	TRBJ1-1	AWSASRARMGEAF
TRBV5-4	TRBJ2-7	ASSSRTSGAYEQY
TRBV11-3	TRBJ1-6	ASSLGGPIGDRSYNSPLH
TRBV18	TRBJ2-7	ASSPPGTMVQY
TRBV5-4	TRBJ2-1	ASTPVSGLAGYNEQF
TRBV10-3	TRBJ2-1	AISESAEQF
TRBV19	TRBJ1-1	ASSTGTGGIDTEAF
TRBV6-6	TRBJ2-7	ASRAGQASYEQY
TRBV5-1	TRBJ2-4	ASSSEGQGSPKNIQY
TRBV6-1	TRBJ1-1	ASRVGQGYTEAF
TRBV7-5	TRBJ1-1	ARSNGTAGYTEAF
TRBV7-7	TRBJ2-2	ASSPTAGGTVHGELF
TRBV5-1	TRBJ2-1	ASSSGGPLNEQF
TRBV18	TRBJ1-4	ASSPLLGATNEKLF
TRBV30	TRBJ1-6	AWGRDRGNSPLH
TRBV28	TRBJ2-5	ASSSVEGWQETQY
TRBV7-2	TRBJ2-5	ASSLSGGPLY
TRBV30	TRBJ2-3	AWRGSVPDTQY
TRBV27	TRBJ1-1	ASSFRVNTEAF
TRBV25-1	TRBJ1-1	ASSEVGSEAF
TRBV15	TRBJ1-2	ATSRGIGIGGYT
TRBV7-2	TRBJ2-2	ASSPLGTVNTGELF
TRBV6-9	TRBJ2-7	ASSSPGGYEQY
TRBV28	TRBJ2-5	ASRYNRGETQY
TRBV30	TRBJ1-1	AWSVGQNTEAF
TRBV2	TRBJ2-4	ASSEREENIQY
TRBV4-1	TRBJ2-7	ASSPRKGINEQY
TRBV5-1	TRBJ2-2	ASSPLARNTGELF
TRBV2	TRBJ1-1	ASSGLLGNTEAF
TRBV30	TRBJ2-1	AWSLANEQF
TRBV9	TRBJ1-2	ASSVTDSSYGYT
TRBV15	TRBJ1-2	ATSGGSNYGYT
TRBV5-1	TRBJ1-1	ASSQQGQGNTEAF
TRBV11-3	TRBJ1-2	ASSLGGAGGRCT
TRBV6-1	TRBJ1-2	ASSGGYDYGYT
TRBV28	TRBJ2-1	ASRRFSGGYNEQF
TRBV9	TRBJ2-1	ASTPFGYNEQF
TRBV6-6	TRBJ1-4	ASRTTGGTNEKLF
TRBV11-1	TRBJ2-7	ASSLGLVYHEQY
TRBV5-1	TRBJ2-3	ASSLELPTDTQY
TRBV10-3	TRBJ2-3	AISESKLRGRSDTQY
TRBV12-5	TRBJ2-3	ASGVQGGTDTQY
TRBV28	TRBJ1-2	ASIKGSGGYGYT
TRBV4-2	TRBJ2-3	ASSQDWEGEATDTQY
TRBV18	TRBJ2-2	ASSPRTSGNTGELF
TRBV30	TRBJ2-1	AWGLGTRPYNEQF
TRBV5-6	TRBJ2-6	ASSLGAAGANVLT
TRBV5-1	TRBJ1-4	ASSLGDSQKLF
TRBV5-1	TRBJ2-1	ASSFGGSYNEQF
TRBV28	TRBJ2-7	ASSPRDYATREQY
TRBV9	TRBJ1-2	ASSPPTFGGYT
TRBV19	TRBJ1-5	ASSIAQGSNQPQH